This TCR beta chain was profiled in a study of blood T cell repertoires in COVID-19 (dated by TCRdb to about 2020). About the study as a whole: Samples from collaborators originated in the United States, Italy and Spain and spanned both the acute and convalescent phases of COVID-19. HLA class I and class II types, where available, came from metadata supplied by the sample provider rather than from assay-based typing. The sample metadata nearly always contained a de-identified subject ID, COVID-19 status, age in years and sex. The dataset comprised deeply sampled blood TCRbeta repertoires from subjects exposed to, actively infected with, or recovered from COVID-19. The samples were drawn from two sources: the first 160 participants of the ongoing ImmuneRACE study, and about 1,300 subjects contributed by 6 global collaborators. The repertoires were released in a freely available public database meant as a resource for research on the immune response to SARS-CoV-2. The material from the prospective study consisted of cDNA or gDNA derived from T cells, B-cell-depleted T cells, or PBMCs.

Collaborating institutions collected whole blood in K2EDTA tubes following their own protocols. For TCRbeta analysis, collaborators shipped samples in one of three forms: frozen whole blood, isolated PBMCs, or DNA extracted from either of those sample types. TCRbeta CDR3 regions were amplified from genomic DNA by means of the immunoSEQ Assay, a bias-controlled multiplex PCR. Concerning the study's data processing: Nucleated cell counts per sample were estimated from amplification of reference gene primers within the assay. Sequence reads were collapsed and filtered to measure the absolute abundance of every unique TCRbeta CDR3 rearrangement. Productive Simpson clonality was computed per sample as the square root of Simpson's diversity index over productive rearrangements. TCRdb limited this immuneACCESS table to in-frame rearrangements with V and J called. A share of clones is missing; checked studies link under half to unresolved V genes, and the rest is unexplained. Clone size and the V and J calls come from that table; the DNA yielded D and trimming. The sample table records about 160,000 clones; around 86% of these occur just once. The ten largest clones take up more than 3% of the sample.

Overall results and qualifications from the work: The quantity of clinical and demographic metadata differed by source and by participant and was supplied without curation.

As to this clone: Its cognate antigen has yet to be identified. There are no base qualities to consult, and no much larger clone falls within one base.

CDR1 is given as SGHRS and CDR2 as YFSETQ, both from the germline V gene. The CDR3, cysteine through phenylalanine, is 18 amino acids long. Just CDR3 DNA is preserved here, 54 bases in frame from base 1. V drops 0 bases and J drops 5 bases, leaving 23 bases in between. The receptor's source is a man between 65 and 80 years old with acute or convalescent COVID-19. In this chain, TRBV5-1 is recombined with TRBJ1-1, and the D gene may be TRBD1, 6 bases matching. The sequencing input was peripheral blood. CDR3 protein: CASSLAREMAQGKTEAFF. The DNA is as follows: TGCGCCAGCAGCTTGGCTCGGGAAATGGCACAGGGAAAGACTGAAGCTTTCTTT.